The source of this TCR beta chain is a study of regulatory T cells in long-lasting Graves disease. Study-wide background: Those with persistent Graves' disease had received antithyroid drugs for over 5 years with positive TSH receptor antibodies.

HTBI primers from iRepertoire and Arm-PCR of CDR3 regions yielded the TCR beta libraries. TCRdb re-called the multiplex PCR reads with MiXCR, one entry per CDR3 protein. In the table there are a few hundred thousand distinct CDR3 sequences, 21% of which are singletons. The time point is: persistent/refractory GD, antithyroid drugs over 5 years with positive TRAb. PBMC RNA was the source of the TCR library. Germline V gives CDR1 SEHNR, CDR2 FQNEAQ (reference sequence). CDR3 size: 14 residues. V was clipped by 5 bases and J by 10 bases, with 18 bases between them. This clonotype has just a few counts. This receptor was obtained from a female donor with Graves disease. This sample comprised peripheral blood mononuclear cells (PBMCs), obtained when the disease was refractory, from a patient treated with antithyroid drugs. The J gene is TRBJ2-1, the V gene TRBV7-9; TRBD2 might be the D (6 bases). The CDR3 DNA reads as TGTGCCAGCAGCGCCGGGACTCACCTATGGGAGCAGTTCTTC. It yields the protein CASSAGTHLWEQFF. Full variable domain (missing parts from reference TRBV7-9 and TRBJ2-1): DTGVSQNPRHKITKRGQNVTFRCDPISEHNRLYWYRQTLGQGPEFLTYFQNEAQLEKSRLLSDRFSAERPKGSFSTLEIQRTEQGDSAMYLCASSAGTHLWEQFFGPGTRLTVL.